These 24 T cell receptor beta chains were sequenced from one sample in a study of T-cell reconstitution after alpha-beta-depleted transplantation in children. A library of TCRbeta sequences, prepared with unique molecular identifiers, was generated. MiXCR, applied by TCRdb to the PCR reads, yields one record per CDR3 protein. The profile shows approximately 290,000 distinct CDR3 sequences, 11% of them singletons. Source: peripheral blood, taken 180 days after TCRalphabeta/CD19-depleted stem cell transplant. These receptors were taken from a male patient aged 2-10 years who had a stem cell transplant for chronic granulomatous disease, so the T cells may come from the graft donor.

There are many counts of this clonotype. The chain combines TRBV2 with TRBJ2-2; no firm D call. Germline values: CDR1 SNHLY, CDR2 FYNNEI. V was shortened by 2 bases and J by 4 bases, with 11 bases between the two germline ends. This CDR3 is built from 15 residues. The CDR3 coding sequence is TGTGCCAGCAGTGAACAGACGCAGTCCACCGGGGAGCTGTTTTTT. It encodes CASSEQTQSTGELFF.

There are many counts of this clonotype. The genes are TRBV20-1 and TRBJ2-7; D is unclear. Trimming took off 4 bases at V and 6 bases at J, with 10 bases between the two ends. CDR3 length equals 11 residues. CDR1 and CDR2 from the germline V gene are DFQATT and SNEGSKA (reference sequence). For the CDR3, the DNA is TGCAGTGCTATACTTGGTGGCGAGCAGTACTTC. Amino acid sequence: CSAILGGEQYF.

This clonotype was found many times. This chain connects TRBV10-3 to TRBJ2-1, with 7 bases aligning to TRBD1. With 2 bases clipped from V and 10 bases from J, the junction kept 8 bases outside the gene matches. CDR3 length equals 14 residues. Germline values: CDR1 ENHRY, CDR2 SYGVKD. CDR3 in DNA: TGTGCCATCAGTGAGATGAGTACGACAGGGGAGCAGTTCTTC. Amino acids: CAISEMSTTGEQFF.

At least ten counts were recorded for this clonotype. The chain joins TRBV20-1 to TRBJ1-5; TRBD1 matches 8 bases. CDR3 length equals 14 residues. V lost 6 bases, J lost 4 bases, and 8 bases stayed unmatched. Germline values: CDR1 DFQATT, CDR2 SNEGSKA (reference sequence). The CDR3 region is CSAAGGVGNQPQHF. CDR3 DNA: TGCAGTGCAGCAGGGGGCGTAGGAAATCAGCCCCAGCATTTT.

The table lists this clonotype with a count of one. This may come from a read error, since a much larger clone is one base off. The chain uses TRBV28 and TRBJ1-2, with TRBD1 matching over 8 bases. CDR1 is MDHEN and CDR2 is SYDVKM in the germline V gene. This CDR3 is 13 amino acids long. The CDR3 DNA reads TGTGCCTGCAGTGACAGGGGACCTTATGGCTACACCTTC. Its protein product is CACSDRGPYGYTF.

In this sample, this clonotype turned up many times. This chain connects TRBV15 to TRBJ2-2; D gene unclear. The V gene's germline CDR1 is LNHNV and CDR2 YYDKDF (reference sequence). There are 17 residues in the CDR3. V dropped 0 bases and J dropped 5 bases, with 16 bases sitting between them. The CDR3 reads CATSRDWSAERTGELFF. CDR3 coding DNA: TGTGCCACCAGCAGAGATTGGTCCGCCGAACGTACCGGGGAGCTGTTTTTT.

This clonotype has only one observation. A read error is possible here, since a much larger clone lies one base away. The chain carries TRBV7-8 and TRBJ2-5; TRBD2 agrees at 8 bases. Germline V gene lookup returns CDR1 SGHVS and CDR2 FQNEAQ. CDR3 size: 14 residues. As DNA, the CDR3 is TGTGCCAGCAGCTCAAGCGGGGGTTGGGAGACCCAGTCCTTC. This gives the protein CASSSSGGWETQSF. Based on the CDR3 plus reference TRBV7-8 and TRBJ2-5, the full variable domain is GAGVSQSPRYKVAKRGQDVALRCDPISGHVSLFWYQQALGQGPEFLTYFQNEAQLDKSGLPSDRFFAERPEGSVSTLKIQRTQQEDSAVYLCASSSSGGWETQSFGPGTRLLVL.

In DNA, the CDR3 is TGTGCCAGCGGTAGAGGGACAGATACGCAGTATTTT. This codes for CASGRGTDTQYF. V gene TRBV28 combines with J gene TRBJ2-3; tentatively, D is TRBD2 (5 bases). This CDR3 is 12 amino acids long. V gave up 8 bases and J gave up 3 bases, with 9 bases separating them. Germline V lookup: CDR1 MDHEN, CDR2 SYDVKM.

This clonotype has at least ten counts. CDR3 in amino acids: CASSQQSEAFF. The DNA of the CDR3 is TGTGCCAGCAGCCAACAGTCTGAAGCTTTCTTT. The rearrangement joins TRBV3-1 to TRBJ1-1; no firm D call. Trimming pared 2 bases from V and 6 bases from J, leaving 4 bases between. CDR1 and CDR2 (germline): LGHDT, YNNKEL (reference sequence). There are 11 residues in the CDR3. Full variable domain (rest looked up from reference TRBV3-1 and TRBJ1-1): DTAVSQTPKYLVTQMGNDKSIKCEQNLGHDTMYWYKQDSKKFLKIMFSYNNKELIINETVPNRFSPKSPDKAHLNLHINSLELGDSAVYFCASSQQSEAFFGQGTRLTVV.

This clonotype was detected many times. This sequence joins TRBV7-2 and TRBJ2-7; D is possibly TRBD1 (5 bases). Germline V lookup: CDR1 SGHTA, CDR2 FQGNSA. V shed 3 bases and J shed 4 bases, with 16 bases lying between them. The CDR3 loop spans 15 amino acids. The CDR3 DNA is TGTGCCAGCAGCTTCGTGGTGGTTGGGGCGTACGAGCAGTACTTC. Amino acid sequence: CASSFVVVGAYEQYF.

Concerning this clonotype: A much bigger clone sits one base away, suggesting this may be a read error. J is TRBJ1-2 and V is TRBV13, with D possibly TRBD1 on 5 matching bases. The CDR3 contains 12 residues. Germline lookup yields CDR1 PRHDT and CDR2 FYEKMQ (reference sequence). The V end was cut by 5 bases, the J end by 7 bases, with 11 bases between. In DNA form, the CDR3 reads TGTGCCAGCAGCCGGTGGGGGGGTGGCTACACCTTC. Translation: CASSRWGGGYTF.

This clonotype was detected ten times or more. V usage is TRBV12-3 or TRBV12-4 and J usage is TRBJ2-1; no clear D gene. The length of the CDR3 is 13 residues. Trimming removed 3 bases at V and 7 bases at J, with 10 bases between. For the CDR3, the DNA is TGTGCCAGCAGTTTCTCGGGTAGGAATGAGCAGTTCTTC. It translates to CASSFSGRNEQFF.

This clonotype was seen ten or more times. This chain joins TRBV14 and TRBJ2-5, with 9 nucleotides matching TRBD2. Trimming took 3 bases from V and 5 from J; bases not matched to a gene: 10. Per germline, CDR1 SGHDN and CDR2 FVKESK. CDR3 length equals 16 residues. The CDR3, as DNA: TGTGCCAGCAGCCACTATGCGGGAGGGCCGTATGAGACCCAGTACTTC. As protein: CASSHYAGGPYETQYF.

Concerning this clonotype: Possible read error: a much larger clone is one base away. The CDR3 nucleotides are TGCGCCAGCAGCCAAGAAATAAGACAGGGTACCGACGAGCAGCACTTC. This translates into CASSQEIRQGTDEQHF. This chain joins TRBV4-3 and TRBJ2-7, with TRBD1 matching over 7 bases. This CDR3 comprises 16 residues. Germline V gene lookup returns CDR1 LGHNA and CDR2 YSLEER.

This clonotype came up many times. CDR3 DNA: TGCGCCAGCAGCTTGGTCACAGGGACTGGGGCCAACGTCCTGACTTTC. Translating gives CASSLVTGTGANVLTF. The chain links TRBV5-1 to TRBJ2-6, with D tentatively TRBD1 (6 bases). The CDR3 covers 16 residues. Germline lookup yields CDR1 SGHRS and CDR2 YFSETQ. Trimming removed 0 bases from V and 2 bases from J, with 9 bases in between.

With regard to this clonotype: A much larger clone lies one base from this, so it may be a read error. The chain uses TRBV29-1 and TRBJ1-3, with TRBD1 matching over 9 bases. This CDR3 has 14 amino acids. The germline CDR1 and CDR2 sequences are SQVTM and ANQGSEA. CDR3 sequence reads: CSVVEQGAGNTIHF. CDR3 bases: TGCAGCGTTGTAGAACAGGGGGCTGGAAACACCATACATTTT.

This clonotype showed up many times. The rearrangement joins TRBV6-6 to TRBJ1-4; no reliable D call. The CDR3 covers 12 residues. The V gene's germline CDR1 is MNHNY and CDR2 SVGAGI (reference sequence). Trimming stripped 2 bases from V and 17 bases from J, with 15 bases between. CDR3 DNA sequence: TGTGCCAGCAGTTACCCGAATGAAGGGAGCTTTTTT. Protein sequence: CASSYPNEGSFF.

This clonotype was counted at least ten times. The V call is TRBV4-2, the J call TRBJ2-5; tentatively, D is TRBD2 (7 bases). The V end was cut by 0 bases, the J end by 4 bases, with 15 bases between. The CDR3 totals 16 residues. The germline V gene encodes CDR1 LGHNA and CDR2 YNFKEQ. CDR3 coding DNA: TGTGCCAGCAGCCAAGATAGCCCGGGGGGCACAGAGACCCAGTACTTC. It codes for CASSQDSPGGTETQYF.

This clonotype was observed many times. The chain has TRBV6-1 and TRBJ1-2, with D possibly TRBD1 on 5 matching bases. This CDR3 is 14 amino acids long. Trimming pared 6 bases from V and 5 bases from J, leaving 16 bases between. Germline CDR1 reads MNHNS; CDR2 reads SASEGT. The CDR3 nucleotides are TGTGCCAGCAGAGCCCCACAGGATCCATATGGCTACACCTTC. It translates to CASRAPQDPYGYTF.

This clonotype was seen many times. The rearrangement links TRBV5-1 to TRBJ2-5; 13 bases are shared with TRBD2. J was trimmed by 5 bases and V by 4 bases; bases with no gene match: 17. Germline CDR1 is SGHRS and CDR2 is YFSETQ. There are 19 residues in the CDR3. CDR3: CASSPWPRTSGGPEETQYF. As DNA, the CDR3 is TGCGCCAGCAGCCCCTGGCCCCGGACTAGCGGGGGACCGGAGGAGACCCAGTACTTC.

Notes on this clonotype: This may arise from a read error, as a much more abundant clone is one base away. The genes are TRBV27 and TRBJ2-1; perhaps TRBD2 as D (6 bases). Germline V gives CDR1 MNHEY, CDR2 SMNVEV (reference sequence). The CDR3 totals 15 residues. As DNA, the CDR3 is TGTGCCAGCCAAACTAGCATATACGGAGACAATGATCAGTTCTTC. Translated: CASQTSIYGDNDQFF.

This clonotype was recorded at least ten times. The chain has TRBV29-1 and TRBJ2-3, with D possibly being TRBD2 (5 bases). Germline lookup yields CDR1 SQVTM and CDR2 ANQGSEA. This CDR3 spans 14 amino acids. Trimming took 7 bases from V and 2 from J, leaving 16 bases between them. CDR3 DNA: TGCAGCGAAACGAGCGGAGCCCACACAGATACGCAGTATTTT. Its protein product is CSETSGAHTDTQYF.

In its sample, this clonotype was seen many times. This chain links TRBV28 with TRBJ2-7; D gene unclear. The CDR3 contains 12 residues. The germline V and J ends were trimmed by 5 bases and 3 bases, with 8 bases remaining between them. Germline CDR1 and CDR2: MDHEN and SYDVKM. CDR3 sequence (DNA): TGTGCCAGCAGTGGCCCGCACTACGAGCAGTACTTC. Residues: CASSGPHYEQYF.

At least ten counts were recorded for this clonotype. This sequence joins TRBV28 and TRBJ1-2; a possible D gene is TRBD1 (5 bases). This CDR3 region has 15 residues. V was shortened by 6 bases and J by 5 bases, with 19 bases between the two germline ends. Germline V gene sequence: CDR1 MDHEN, CDR2 SYDVKM. CDR3 sequence: CASSLPRGVMYGYTF. The CDR3 coding sequence is TGTGCCAGCAGCCTCCCCCGAGGGGTAATGTATGGCTACACCTTC.